This TCR beta chain was sequenced for a study of beta chain features in type 1 diabetes. The study reverse transcribed the entire isolated RNA, so it sequenced expressed TCRB transcripts. Method: immunoSEQ multiplex PCR; TCRdb's copy keeps in-frame clones and lacks some. The sample lists about 260,000 clones; about 71% were seen once. The CDR3 covers 14 residues. V was clipped by 4 bases and J by 2 bases, with 13 bases between them. CDR1 SQVTM and CDR2 ANQGSEA come from the germline V gene. The chain links TRBV29-1 to TRBJ2-3, with a weak D call TRBD1 (6 bases). The clonotype comes from a young man in good health. The sequenced sample consisted of naive CD4+ T cells from blood. Here the CDR3 reads CSVVQGFTTDTQYF. The CDR3 DNA follows: TGCAGCGTTGTACAGGGCTTTACCACAGATACGCAGTATTTT.